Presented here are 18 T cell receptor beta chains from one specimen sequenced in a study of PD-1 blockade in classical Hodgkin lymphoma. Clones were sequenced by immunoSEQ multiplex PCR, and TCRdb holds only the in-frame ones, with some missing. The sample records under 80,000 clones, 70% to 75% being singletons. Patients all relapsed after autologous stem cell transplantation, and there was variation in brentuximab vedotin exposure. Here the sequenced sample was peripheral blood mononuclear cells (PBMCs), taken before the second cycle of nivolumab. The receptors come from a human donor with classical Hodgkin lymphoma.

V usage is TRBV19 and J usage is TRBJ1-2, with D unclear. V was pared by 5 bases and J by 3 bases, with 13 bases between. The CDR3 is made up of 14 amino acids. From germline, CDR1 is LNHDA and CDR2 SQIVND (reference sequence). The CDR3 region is CASSPREDYYGYTF. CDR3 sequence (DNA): TGTGCCAGTAGTCCCCGTGAAGATTACTATGGCTACACCTTC.

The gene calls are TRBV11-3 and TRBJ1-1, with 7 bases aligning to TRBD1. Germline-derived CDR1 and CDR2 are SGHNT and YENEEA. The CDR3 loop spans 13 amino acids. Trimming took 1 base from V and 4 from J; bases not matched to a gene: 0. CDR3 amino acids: CASSLGTGTEAFF. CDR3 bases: TGTGCCAGCAGCTTAGGGACAGGCACTGAAGCTTTCTTT.

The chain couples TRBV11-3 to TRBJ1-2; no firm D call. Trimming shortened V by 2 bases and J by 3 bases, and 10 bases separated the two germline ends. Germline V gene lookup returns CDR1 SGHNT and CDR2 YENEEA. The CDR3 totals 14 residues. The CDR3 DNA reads TGTGCCAGCAGCTTAAGGGCGTCGGACTATGGCTACACCTTC. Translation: CASSLRASDYGYTF. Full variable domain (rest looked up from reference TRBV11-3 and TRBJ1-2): EAGVVQSPRYKIIEKKQPVAFWCNPISGHNTLYWYLQNLGQGPELLIRYENEEAVDDSQLPKDRFSAERLKGVDSTLKIQPAELGDSAVYLCASSLRASDYGYTFGSGTRLTVV.

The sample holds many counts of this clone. The CDR3 spells CASSYGLPETQYF. CDR3 DNA sequence: TGTGCCAGCAGTTATGGACTTCCAGAGACCCAGTACTTC. V and J are TRBV6-5 and TRBJ2-5; tentatively, D is TRBD2 (5 bases). The CDR3 is 13 amino acids. Between the trimmed V and J ends, which lost 3 bases and 4 bases, there was a span of 9 bases. Germline V lookup: CDR1 MNHEY, CDR2 SVGAGI.

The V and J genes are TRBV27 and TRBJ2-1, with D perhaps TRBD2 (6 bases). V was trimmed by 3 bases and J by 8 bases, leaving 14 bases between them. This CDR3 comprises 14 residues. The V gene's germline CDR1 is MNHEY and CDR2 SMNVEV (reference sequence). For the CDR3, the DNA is TGTGCCAGCAGTTTTACGGGAGCAGCGGATGAGCAGTTCTTC. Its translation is CASSFTGAADEQFF.

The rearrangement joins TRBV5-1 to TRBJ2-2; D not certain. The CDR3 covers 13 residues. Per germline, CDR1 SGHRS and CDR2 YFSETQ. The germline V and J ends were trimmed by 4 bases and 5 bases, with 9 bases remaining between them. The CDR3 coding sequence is TGCGCCAGCAGCCCGGACCCAACCGGGGAGCTGTTTTTT. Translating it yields CASSPDPTGELFF. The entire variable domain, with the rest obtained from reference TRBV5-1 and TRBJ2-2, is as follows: KAGVTQTPRYLIKTRGQQVTLSCSPISGHRSVSWYQQTPGQGLQFLFEYFSETQRNKGNFPGRFSGRQFSNSRSEMNVSTLELGDSALYLCASSPDPTGELFFGEGSRLTVL.

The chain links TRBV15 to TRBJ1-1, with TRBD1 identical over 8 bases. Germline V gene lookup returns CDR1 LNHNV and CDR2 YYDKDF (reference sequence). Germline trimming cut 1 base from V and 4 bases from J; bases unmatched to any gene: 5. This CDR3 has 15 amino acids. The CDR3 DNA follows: TGTGCCACCAGCAGAGGCCGACAGGGGTTCACTGAAGCTTTCTTT. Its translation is CATSRGRQGFTEAFF.

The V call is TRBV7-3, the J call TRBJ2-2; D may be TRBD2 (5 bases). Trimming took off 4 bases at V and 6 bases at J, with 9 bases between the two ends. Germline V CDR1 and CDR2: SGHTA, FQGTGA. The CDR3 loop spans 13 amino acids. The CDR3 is CASSSGLPGELFF. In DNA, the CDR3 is TGTGCCAGCAGCTCAGGACTCCCCGGGGAGCTGTTTTTT.

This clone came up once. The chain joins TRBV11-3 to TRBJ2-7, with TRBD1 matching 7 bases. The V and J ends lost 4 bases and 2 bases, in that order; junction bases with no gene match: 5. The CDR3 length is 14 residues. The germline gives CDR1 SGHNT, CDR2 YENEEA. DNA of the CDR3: TGTGCCAGCAGCTATACAGGGGTCCCCTACGAGCAGTACTTC. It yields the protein CASSYTGVPYEQYF.

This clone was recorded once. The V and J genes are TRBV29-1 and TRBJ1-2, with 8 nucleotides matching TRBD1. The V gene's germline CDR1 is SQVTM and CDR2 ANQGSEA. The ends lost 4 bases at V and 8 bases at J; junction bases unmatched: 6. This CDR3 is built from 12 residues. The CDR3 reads CSVGGTGGGYTF. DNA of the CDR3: TGCAGCGTTGGGGGGACAGGTGGAGGCTACACCTTC.

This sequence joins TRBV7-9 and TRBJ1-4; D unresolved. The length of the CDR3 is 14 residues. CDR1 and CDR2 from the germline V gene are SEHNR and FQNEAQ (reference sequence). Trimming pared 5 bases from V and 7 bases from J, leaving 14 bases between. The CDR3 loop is CASSLPWSGEKLFF. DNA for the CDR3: TGTGCCAGCAGCCTACCATGGTCGGGTGAAAAACTGTTTTTT.

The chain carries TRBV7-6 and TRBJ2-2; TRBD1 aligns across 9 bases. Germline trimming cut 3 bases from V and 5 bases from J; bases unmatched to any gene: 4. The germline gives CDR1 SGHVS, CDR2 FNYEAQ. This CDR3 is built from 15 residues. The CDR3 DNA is TGTGCCAGCAGCTTTGGACAGGGGAGGACCGGGGAGCTGTTTTTT. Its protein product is CASSFGQGRTGELFF.

CDR3 region: CASSITGSYEQYF. In DNA form, the CDR3 reads TGTGCCAGCAGTATAACAGGCTCCTACGAGCAGTACTTC. The chain has TRBV2 and TRBJ2-7, with D perhaps matching TRBD1 (5 bases). Germline lookup yields CDR1 SNHLY and CDR2 FYNNEI. V dropped 5 bases and J dropped 0 bases, with 8 bases sitting between them. This CDR3 has 13 residues.

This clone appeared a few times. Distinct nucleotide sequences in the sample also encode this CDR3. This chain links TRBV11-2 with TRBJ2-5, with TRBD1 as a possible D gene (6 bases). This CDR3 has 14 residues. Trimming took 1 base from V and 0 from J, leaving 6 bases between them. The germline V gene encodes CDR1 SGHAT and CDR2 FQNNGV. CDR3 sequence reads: CASSLGTDQETQYF. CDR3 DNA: TGTGCCAGCAGCTTAGGGACAGACCAAGAGACCCAGTACTTC.

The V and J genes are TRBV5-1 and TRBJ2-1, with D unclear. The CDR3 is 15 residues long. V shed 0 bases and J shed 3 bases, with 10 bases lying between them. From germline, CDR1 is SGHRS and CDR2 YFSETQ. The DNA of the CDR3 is TGCGCCAGCAGCTTGGAACAGTTAAGCTACAATGAGCAGTTCTTC. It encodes CASSLEQLSYNEQFF. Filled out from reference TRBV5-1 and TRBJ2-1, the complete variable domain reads KAGVTQTPRYLIKTRGQQVTLSCSPISGHRSVSWYQQTPGQGLQFLFEYFSETQRNKGNFPGRFSGRQFSNSRSEMNVSTLELGDSALYLCASSLEQLSYNEQFFGPGTRLTVL.

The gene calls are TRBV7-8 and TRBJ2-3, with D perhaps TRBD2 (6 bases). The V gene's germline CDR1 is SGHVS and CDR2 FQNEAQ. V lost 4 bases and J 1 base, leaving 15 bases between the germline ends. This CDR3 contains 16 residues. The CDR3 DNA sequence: TGTGCCAGCAGCTCCTGGGAGGCCCCCGGCACAGATACGCAGTATTTT. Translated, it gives CASSSWEAPGTDTQYF.

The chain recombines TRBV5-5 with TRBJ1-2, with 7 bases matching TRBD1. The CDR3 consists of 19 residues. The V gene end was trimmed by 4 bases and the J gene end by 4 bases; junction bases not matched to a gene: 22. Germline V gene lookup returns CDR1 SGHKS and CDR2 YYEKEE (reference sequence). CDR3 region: CASSPGSGLVGGGGYGYTF. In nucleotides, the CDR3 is TGTGCCAGCAGCCCCGGATCTGGTTTGGTAGGGGGCGGTGGCTATGGCTACACCTTC.

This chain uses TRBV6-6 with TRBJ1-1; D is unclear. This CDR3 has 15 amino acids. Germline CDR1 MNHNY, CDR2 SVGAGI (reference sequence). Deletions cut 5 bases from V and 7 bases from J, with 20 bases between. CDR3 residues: CASSRPPRLGGEAFF. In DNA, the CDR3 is TGTGCCAGCAGTCGACCGCCCCGTTTGGGAGGTGAAGCTTTCTTT.